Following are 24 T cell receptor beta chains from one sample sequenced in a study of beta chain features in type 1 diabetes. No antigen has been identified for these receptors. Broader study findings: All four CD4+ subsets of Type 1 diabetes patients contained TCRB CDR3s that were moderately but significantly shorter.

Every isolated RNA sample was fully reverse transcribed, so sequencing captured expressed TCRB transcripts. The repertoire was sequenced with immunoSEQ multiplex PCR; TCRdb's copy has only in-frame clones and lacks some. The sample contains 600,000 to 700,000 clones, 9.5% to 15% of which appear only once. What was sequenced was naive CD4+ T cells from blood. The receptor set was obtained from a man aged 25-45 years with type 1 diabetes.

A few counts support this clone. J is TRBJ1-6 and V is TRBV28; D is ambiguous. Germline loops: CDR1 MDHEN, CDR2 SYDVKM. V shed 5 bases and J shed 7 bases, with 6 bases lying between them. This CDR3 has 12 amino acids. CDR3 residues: CASSASNSPLHF. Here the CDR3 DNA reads TGTGCCAGCAGTGCATCCAATTCACCCCTCCACTTT.

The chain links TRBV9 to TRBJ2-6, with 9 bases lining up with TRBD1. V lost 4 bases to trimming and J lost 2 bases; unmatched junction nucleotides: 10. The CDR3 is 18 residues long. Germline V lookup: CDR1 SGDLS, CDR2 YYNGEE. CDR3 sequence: CASSPQGTGPAGANVLTF. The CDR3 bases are TGTGCCAGCAGCCCTCAGGGGACAGGGCCGGCTGGGGCCAACGTCCTGACTTTC.

The CDR3 spells CASSGGTTDTQYF. The DNA for the CDR3 is TGTGCCAGCTCCGGAGGGACCACAGATACGCAGTATTTT. The chain links TRBV11-3 to TRBJ2-3; possibly TRBD2 for D (6 bases). The germline CDR1 and CDR2 sequences are SGHNT and YENEEA. Trimming shortened V by 8 bases and J by 2 bases, and 11 bases separated the two germline ends. CDR3 size: 13 residues.

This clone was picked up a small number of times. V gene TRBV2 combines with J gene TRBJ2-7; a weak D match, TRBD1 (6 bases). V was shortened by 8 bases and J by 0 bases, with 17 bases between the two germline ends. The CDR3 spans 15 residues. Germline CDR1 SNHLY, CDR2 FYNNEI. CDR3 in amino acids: CASCLRRDISYEQYF. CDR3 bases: TGTGCCAGCTGTCTACGAAGGGACATCTCCTACGAGCAGTACTTC.

CDR3 sequence: CASSFAGELFF. In nucleotides, the CDR3 is TGTGCCAGCAGCTTTGCCGGGGAGCTGTTTTTT. The chain joins TRBV7-2 to TRBJ2-2; D is unclear. CDR1 is SGHTA, CDR2 FQGNSA, per germline. With 3 bases removed from V and 6 bases from J, the gap between germline ends came to 2 bases. The CDR3 runs 11 residues. Full variable domain (remainder filled in from reference TRBV7-2 and TRBJ2-2): GAGVSQSPSNKVTEKGKDVELRCDPISGHTALYWYRQSLGQGLEFLIYFQGNSAPDKSGLPSDRFSAERTGGSVSTLTIQRTQQEDSAVYLCASSFAGELFFGEGSRLTVL.

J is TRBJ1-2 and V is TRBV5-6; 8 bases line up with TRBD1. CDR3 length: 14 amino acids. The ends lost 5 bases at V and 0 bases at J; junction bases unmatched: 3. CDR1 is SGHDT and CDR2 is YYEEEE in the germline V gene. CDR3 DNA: TGTGCCAGCAGGCCACAGGGGGCTAACTATGGCTACACCTTC. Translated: CASRPQGANYGYTF.

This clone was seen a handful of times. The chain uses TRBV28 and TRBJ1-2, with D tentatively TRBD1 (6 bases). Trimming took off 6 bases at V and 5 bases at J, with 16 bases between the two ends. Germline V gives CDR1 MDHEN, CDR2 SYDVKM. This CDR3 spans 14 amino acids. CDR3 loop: CASSISTGPYGYTF. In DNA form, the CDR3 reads TGTGCCAGCAGCATCTCGACAGGTCCTTATGGCTACACCTTC.

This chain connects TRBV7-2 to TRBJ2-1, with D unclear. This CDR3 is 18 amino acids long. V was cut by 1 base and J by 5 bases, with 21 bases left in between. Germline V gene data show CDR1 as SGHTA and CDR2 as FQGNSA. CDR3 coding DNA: TGTGCCAGCAGCTTAGAATTGAATGGGGTATCACCCGACAATGAGCAGTTCTTC. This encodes CASSLELNGVSPDNEQFF.

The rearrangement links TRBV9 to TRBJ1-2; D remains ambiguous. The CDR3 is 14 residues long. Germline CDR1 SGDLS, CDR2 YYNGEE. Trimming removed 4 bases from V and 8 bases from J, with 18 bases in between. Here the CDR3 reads CASSPYTALWGYTF. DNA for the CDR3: TGTGCCAGCAGCCCCTACACGGCCCTGTGGGGCTACACCTTC. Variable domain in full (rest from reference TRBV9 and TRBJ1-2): DSGVTQTPKHLITATGQRVTLRCSPRSGDLSVYWYQQSLDQGLQFLIQYYNGEERAKGNILERFSAQQFPDLHSELNLSSLELGDSALYFCASSPYTALWGYTFGSGTRLTVV.

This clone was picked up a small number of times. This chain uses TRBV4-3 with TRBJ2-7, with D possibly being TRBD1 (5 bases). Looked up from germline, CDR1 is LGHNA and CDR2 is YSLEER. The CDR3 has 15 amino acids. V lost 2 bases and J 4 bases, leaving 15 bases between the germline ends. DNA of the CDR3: TGCGCCAGCAGCCAATGGTCAGGGAACTCATACGAGCAGTACTTC. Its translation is CASSQWSGNSYEQYF.

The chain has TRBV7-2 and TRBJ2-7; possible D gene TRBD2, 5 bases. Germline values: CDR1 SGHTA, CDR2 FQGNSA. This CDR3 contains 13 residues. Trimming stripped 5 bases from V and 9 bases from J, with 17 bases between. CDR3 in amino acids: CASSLERRDGQYF. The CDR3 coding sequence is TGTGCCAGCAGCCTAGAGCGGCGCGACGGGCAGTACTTC.

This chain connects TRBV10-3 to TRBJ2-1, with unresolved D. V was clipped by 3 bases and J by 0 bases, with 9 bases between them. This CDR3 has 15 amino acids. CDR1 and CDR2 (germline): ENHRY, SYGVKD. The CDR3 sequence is CAISERPSSYNEQFF. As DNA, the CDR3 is TGTGCCATCAGTGAAAGGCCGAGCTCCTACAATGAGCAGTTCTTC.

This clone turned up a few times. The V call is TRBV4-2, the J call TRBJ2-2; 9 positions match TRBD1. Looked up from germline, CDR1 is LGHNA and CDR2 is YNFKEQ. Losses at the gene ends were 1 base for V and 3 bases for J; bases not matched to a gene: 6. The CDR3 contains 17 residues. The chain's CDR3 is CASSQGSRTGDTGELFF. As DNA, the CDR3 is TGTGCCAGCAGCCAAGGGTCCCGGACAGGGGACACCGGGGAGCTGTTTTTT.

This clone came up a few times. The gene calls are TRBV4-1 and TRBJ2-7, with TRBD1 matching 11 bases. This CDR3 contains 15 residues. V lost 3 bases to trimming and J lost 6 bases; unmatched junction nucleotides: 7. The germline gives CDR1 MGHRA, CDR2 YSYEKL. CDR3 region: CASSQPGQGDREQYF. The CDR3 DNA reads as TGCGCCAGCAGCCAGCCGGGACAGGGGGACCGCGAGCAGTACTTC.

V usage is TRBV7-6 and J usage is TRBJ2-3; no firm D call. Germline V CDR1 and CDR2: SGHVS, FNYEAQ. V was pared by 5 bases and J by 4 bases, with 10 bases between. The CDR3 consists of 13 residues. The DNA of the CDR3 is TGTGCCAGCAGCACTCAAACCCCAGATACGCAGTATTTT. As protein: CASSTQTPDTQYF.

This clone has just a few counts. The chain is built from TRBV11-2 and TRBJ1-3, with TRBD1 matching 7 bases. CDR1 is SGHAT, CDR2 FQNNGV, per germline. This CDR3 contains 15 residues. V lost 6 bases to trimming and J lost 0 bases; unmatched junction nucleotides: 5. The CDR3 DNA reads TGTGCCAGCAGTCTGGGACAGATCTCTGGAAACACCATATATTTT. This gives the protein CASSLGQISGNTIYF.

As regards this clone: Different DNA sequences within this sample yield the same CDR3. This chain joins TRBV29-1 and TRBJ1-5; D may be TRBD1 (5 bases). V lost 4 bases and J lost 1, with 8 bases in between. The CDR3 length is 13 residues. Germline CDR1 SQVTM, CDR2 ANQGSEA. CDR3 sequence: CSVVQGSNQPQHF. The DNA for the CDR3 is TGCAGCGTTGTTCAGGGAAGCAATCAGCCCCAGCATTTT.

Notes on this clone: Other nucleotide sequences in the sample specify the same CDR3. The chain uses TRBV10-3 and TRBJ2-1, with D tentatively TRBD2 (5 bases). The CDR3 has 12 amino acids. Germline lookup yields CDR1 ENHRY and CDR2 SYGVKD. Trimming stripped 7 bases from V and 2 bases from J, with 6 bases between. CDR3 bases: TGTGCCATCACCGGGACCTACAATGAGCAGTTCTTC. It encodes CAITGTYNEQFF.

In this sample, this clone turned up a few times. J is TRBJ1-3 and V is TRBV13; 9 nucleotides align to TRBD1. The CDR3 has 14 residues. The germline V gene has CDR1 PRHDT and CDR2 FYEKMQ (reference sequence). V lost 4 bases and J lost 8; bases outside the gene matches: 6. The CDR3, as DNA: TGTGCCAGCAGCTCGGGACAGGGCGTAGACACCATATATTTT. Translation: CASSSGQGVDTIYF.

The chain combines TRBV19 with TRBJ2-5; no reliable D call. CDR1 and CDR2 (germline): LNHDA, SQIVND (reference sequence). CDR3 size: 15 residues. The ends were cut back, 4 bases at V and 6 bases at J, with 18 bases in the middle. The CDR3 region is CASSKGDGLRKTQYF. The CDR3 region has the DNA TGTGCCAGTAGTAAAGGTGACGGTTTACGGAAGACCCAGTACTTC.

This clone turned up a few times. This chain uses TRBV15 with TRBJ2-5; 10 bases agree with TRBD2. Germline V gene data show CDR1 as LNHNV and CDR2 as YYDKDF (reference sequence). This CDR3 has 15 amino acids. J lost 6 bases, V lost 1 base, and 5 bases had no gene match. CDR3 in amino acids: CATSRAGTSEKTQYF. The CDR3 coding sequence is TGTGCCACCAGCAGAGCCGGGACTAGCGAAAAGACCCAGTACTTC.

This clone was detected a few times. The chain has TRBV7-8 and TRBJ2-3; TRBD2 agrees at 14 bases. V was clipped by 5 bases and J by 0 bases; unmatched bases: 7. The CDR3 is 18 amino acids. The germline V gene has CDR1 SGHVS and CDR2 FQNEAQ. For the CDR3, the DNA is TGTGCCAGCAGCCCGGGGACTAGCGGGGGCGCAAGCACAGATACGCAGTATTTT. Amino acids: CASSPGTSGGASTDTQYF.

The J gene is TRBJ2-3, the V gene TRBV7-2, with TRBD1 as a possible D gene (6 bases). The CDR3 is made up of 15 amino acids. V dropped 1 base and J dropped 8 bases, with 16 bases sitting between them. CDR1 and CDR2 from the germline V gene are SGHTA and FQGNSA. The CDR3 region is CASSLGRGQAGTQYF. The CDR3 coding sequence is TGTGCCAGCAGCTTAGGCAGGGGCCAGGCCGGTACGCAGTATTTT.

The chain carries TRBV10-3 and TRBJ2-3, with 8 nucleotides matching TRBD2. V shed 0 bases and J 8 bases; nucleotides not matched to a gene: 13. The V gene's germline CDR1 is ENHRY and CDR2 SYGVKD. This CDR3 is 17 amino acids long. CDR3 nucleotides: TGTGCCATCAGTGAGTCGGAGGTAGCGGGGCCCTCGGGTACGCAGTATTTT. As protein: CAISESEVAGPSGTQYF.